These T cell receptor beta chains were read from a single sample in a study of cytomegalovirus exposure and HLA in healthy donors. The data were produced by immunoSEQ multiplex PCR, yet TCRdb's version contains in-frame clones alone and is incomplete. The sample holds roughly 200,000 clones; about four fifths are singletons and the top ten take approximately 2.9%. The sample consisted of PBMCs. Every receptor here comes from a female donor in good health and CMV-seronegative. CDR3s include the opening cysteine and the closing phenylalanine or tryptophan.

J	V	CDR3
TRBJ1-2	TRBV6-1	CASTRTETYGYTF
TRBJ2-7	TRBV28	CASSLRYEQYF
TRBJ2-2	TRBV6-1	CASSHLAGGGELFF
TRBJ2-3	TRBV2	CASTFGGSTDTQYF
TRBJ1-1	TRBV9	CASSVNGGRDTEAFF
TRBJ1-4	TRBV2	CASSEARTGHGKLFF
TRBJ2-7	TRBV5-5	CASSPTGFEQYF
TRBJ2-3	TRBV7-6	CASSLVSGGAVLNTDTQYF
TRBJ1-5	TRBV19	CASTPGNQPQHF
TRBJ1-2	TRBV5-6	CASSLGQGRNYGYTF